Below, 23 T cell receptor beta chains from the same sample are listed, as sequenced in a study of patients and donors after allogeneic stem cell transplantation. TCRdb reprocessed the RT-PCR reads via MiXCR and lists one record per CDR3 protein. The sample records more than 150,000 distinct CDR3 sequences, approximately 41% being singletons. Sequencing was done on a sample of blood, either unsorted or a sorted T cell fraction (not recorded which). The source of these receptors is a human donor who was either an allogeneic HSCT recipient or a stem cell or donor lymphocyte infusion donor (not recorded which). It is not recorded whose cells these are; they may come from a transplant donor.

This clonotype was found a few times. The CDR3 nucleotides are TGCGCCAGCAGCCAAGCCTTTAAGAAGGGAAGGTCCTATGGCTACACCTTC. This gives the protein CASSQAFKKGRSYGYTF. The chain uses TRBV4-1 and TRBJ1-2; D gene unclear. The CDR3 extends over 17 amino acids. Germline V gene sequence: CDR1 MGHRA, CDR2 YSYEKL. Trimming took off 1 base at V and 4 bases at J, with 19 bases between the two ends.

This clonotype was observed a few times. The chain carries TRBV28 and TRBJ2-1; 7 nucleotides line up with TRBD2. V gave up 6 bases and J gave up 2 bases; unmatched junction bases: 4. CDR1 and CDR2 from the germline V gene are MDHEN and SYDVKM. The CDR3 has 14 amino acids. The DNA of the CDR3 is TGTGCCAGCAGGATTGGACTAGCCTACAATGAGCAGTTCTTC. This codes for CASRIGLAYNEQFF.

V gene TRBV4-3 combines with J gene TRBJ2-7; D possibly corresponds to TRBD1 (6 bases). The germline V gene encodes CDR1 LGHNA and CDR2 YSLEER. The CDR3 has 15 amino acids. Trimming shortened V by 3 bases and J by 3 bases, and 15 bases separated the two germline ends. CDR3 amino acids: CASSQERGHHYEQYF. DNA for the CDR3: TGCGCCAGCAGCCAGGAGAGGGGACACCACTACGAGCAGTACTTC.

The rearrangement uses TRBV9 and TRBJ1-5; TRBD1 agrees at 9 bases. Trimming took 2 bases from V and 4 from J; bases not matched to a gene: 4. This CDR3 has 15 amino acids. Germline assignment: CDR1 SGDLS and CDR2 YYNGEE. CDR3 in amino acids: CASSVGTGFNQPQHF. In nucleotides, the CDR3 is TGTGCCAGCAGCGTGGGGACAGGGTTTAATCAGCCCCAGCATTTT.

This sequence joins TRBV28 and TRBJ2-7; 7 positions agree with TRBD2. CDR3 size: 17 residues. After removal of 7 bases from V and 2 bases from J, the junction contained 17 bases not matched to a gene. Germline CDR1 is MDHEN and CDR2 is SYDVKM. The CDR3 DNA reads TGTGCCAGCACCCCAATCGTCCGCCAAGCGGGACCCTACGAGCAGTACTTC. Amino acids: CASTPIVRQAGPYEQYF.

V and J are TRBV12-3 or TRBV12-4 and TRBJ2-3; D not certain. The CDR3 contains 15 residues. The V end lost 2 bases, the J end lost 1 base, and 10 bases lay between the germline ends. The CDR3 DNA follows: TGTGCCAGCAGTTTAATCTCTTTCGGCACAGATACGCAGTATTTT. Translated: CASSLISFGTDTQYF.

This clonotype appeared a few times. J is TRBJ2-7 and V is TRBV5-4; the match to TRBD1 covers 9 bases. CDR3 size: 15 residues. V lost 5 bases, J lost 2 bases, and 8 bases stayed unmatched. In germline, CDR1 is SGHNT, CDR2 YYREEE (reference sequence). Written as DNA, the CDR3 is TGTGCCAGCAGTCACGGACAGGGGCGAACCTACGAGCAGTACTTC. Protein sequence: CASSHGQGRTYEQYF.

The chain links TRBV7-2 to TRBJ2-4; no clear D gene. The CDR3 runs 14 residues. Trimming removed 1 base from V and 1 base from J, with 5 bases in between. Germline V gene data show CDR1 as SGHTA and CDR2 as FQGNSA. The CDR3 sequence: CASSLGMAKNIQYF. CDR3 nucleotide sequence: TGTGCCAGCAGCTTAGGCATGGCCAAAAACATTCAGTACTTC.

This clonotype turned up a few times. The chain uses TRBV10-3 and TRBJ2-3; TRBD2 matches at 10 bases. The germline V gene has CDR1 ENHRY and CDR2 SYGVKD. There are 14 residues in the CDR3. The trim removed 8 bases at V and 2 bases at J, leaving 4 bases unmatched. DNA for the CDR3: TGTGCCATCGGGCTAGCGGGAGTCACAGATACGCAGTATTTT. Translated, it gives CAIGLAGVTDTQYF.

The V gene is TRBV5-1, the J gene TRBJ1-2; 7 bases match TRBD1. This CDR3 has 15 residues. Looked up from germline, CDR1 is SGHRS and CDR2 is YFSETQ. V dropped 4 bases and J dropped 7; count of bases not matched to a gene: 13. CDR3 sequence: CASSRIQGTKCGYTF. CDR3 nucleotide sequence: TGCGCCAGCAGCCGAATACAGGGGACGAAGTGTGGCTACACCTTC.

This clonotype turned up a few times. The chain combines TRBV5-1 with TRBJ1-6; D is ambiguous. Looked up from germline, CDR1 is SGHRS and CDR2 is YFSETQ. The CDR3 covers 15 residues. V lost 1 base and J 1 base, leaving 6 bases between the germline ends. In DNA, the CDR3 is TGCGCCAGCAGCTTGAGAGGTTCCTATAATTCACCCCTCCACTTT. It specifies CASSLRGSYNSPLHF.

The rearrangement uses TRBV30 and TRBJ2-3; D call uncertain. Germline lookup yields CDR1 GTSNPN and CDR2 SVGIG (reference sequence). The length of the CDR3 is 13 residues. The germline V and J ends were trimmed by 3 bases and 3 bases, with 10 bases remaining between them. This CDR3 reads CAWRAARTDTQYF. The CDR3 nucleotides are TGTGCCTGGAGGGCGGCTAGGACAGATACGCAGTATTTT.

The chain has TRBV10-3 and TRBJ1-1, with D unclear. Germline V lookup: CDR1 ENHRY, CDR2 SYGVKD. V was trimmed by 4 bases and J by 7 bases, leaving 10 bases between them. The length of the CDR3 is 12 residues. Here the CDR3 DNA reads TGTGCCATCAGTGGGGCTAGGGATGAAGCTTTCTTT. Its translation is CAISGARDEAFF.

This chain links TRBV7-9 with TRBJ1-6; D uncertain. The CDR3 is 14 amino acids. Germline V gene lookup returns CDR1 SEHNR and CDR2 FQNEAQ (reference sequence). V lost 2 bases, J lost 6 bases, and 8 bases lay in between. The CDR3 DNA reads TGTGCCAGCAGCTTAATAGTTTCTAATTCACCCCTCCACTTT. Its translation is CASSLIVSNSPLHF.

This clonotype was recorded a few times. This chain uses TRBV28 with TRBJ1-2; D gene uncertain. The CDR3 contains 12 residues. V lost 6 bases and J 8 bases, leaving 13 bases between the germline ends. CDR1 MDHEN and CDR2 SYDVKM come from the germline V gene. CDR3 protein: CASSTPTGGYTF. The CDR3 nucleotides are TGTGCCAGCAGCACCCCGACGGGAGGCTACACCTTC.

The rearrangement joins TRBV29-1 to TRBJ2-1, with 7 bases identical to TRBD1. The V gene end was trimmed by 0 bases and the J gene end by 5 bases; junction bases not matched to a gene: 7. The CDR3 is 15 amino acids. Per germline, CDR1 SQVTM and CDR2 ANQGSEA. CDR3 DNA sequence: TGCAGCGTTGAAGAACGACAGGGTCCCAACAATGAGCAGTTCTTC. Protein product: CSVEERQGPNNEQFF.

The chain carries TRBV28 and TRBJ2-7; TRBD2 aligns across 10 bases. The ends lost 6 bases at V and 6 bases at J; junction bases unmatched: 2. Per germline, CDR1 MDHEN and CDR2 SYDVKM. There are 12 residues in the CDR3. The CDR3 DNA reads as TGTGCCAGCAGAGCGGGAGGGGTCGAGCAGTACTTC. This codes for CASRAGGVEQYF.

This clonotype was counted only a few times. The chain joins TRBV12-3 or TRBV12-4 to TRBJ1-1; D is unclear. The length of the CDR3 is 13 residues. Trimming cost V 6 bases and J 8 bases, with 16 bases left between them. For the CDR3, the DNA is TGTGCCAGCAGCCTGGACGCCAACCTCGAAGCTTTCTTT. As protein: CASSLDANLEAFF.

The chain employs TRBV27 and TRBJ2-7, with 7 bases aligning to TRBD2. V trimming: 5 bases; J trimming: 3 bases; junction bases outside the gene matches: 7. Germline V gene lookup returns CDR1 MNHEY and CDR2 SMNVEV (reference sequence). CDR3 size: 14 residues. DNA for the CDR3: TGTGCCAGCAGTCGAGGGGAGGGTATCTACGAGCAGTACTTC. It specifies CASSRGEGIYEQYF.

The chain carries TRBV6-5 and TRBJ1-3; D gene ambiguous. The V end was cut by 0 bases, the J end by 0 bases, with 9 bases between. Germline CDR1 is MNHEY and CDR2 is SVGAGI. This CDR3 is 16 amino acids long. This CDR3 reads CASSYSRVLSGNTIYF. The CDR3 DNA follows: TGTGCCAGCAGTTACTCTAGGGTTCTCTCTGGAAACACCATATATTTT.

The CDR3 loop reads CSARARTSLYEQYF. DNA for the CDR3: TGCAGTGCTAGAGCCCGGACTTCGCTCTACGAGCAGTACTTC. The J gene is TRBJ2-7, the V gene TRBV20-1; TRBD2 might be the D (5 bases). The V gene's germline CDR1 is DFQATT and CDR2 SNEGSKA (reference sequence). This CDR3 spans 14 amino acids. Trimming pared 1 base from V and 3 bases from J, leaving 13 bases between.

The chain recombines TRBV3-1 with TRBJ1-3; D may be TRBD1 (5 bases). This CDR3 region has 16 residues. Trimming shortened V by 7 bases and J by 2 bases, and 18 bases separated the two germline ends. The germline V gene has CDR1 LGHDT and CDR2 YNNKEL (reference sequence). CDR3 sequence: CASTLTFQGTGNTIYF. The CDR3 DNA is TGTGCCAGCACCTTAACCTTCCAGGGCACTGGAAACACCATATATTTT.

This sequence joins TRBV11-3 and TRBJ2-1; 8 bases line up with TRBD2. The CDR3 length is 14 residues. The ends lost 3 bases at V and 9 bases at J; junction bases unmatched: 7. CDR1 SGHNT and CDR2 YENEEA come from the germline V gene. The CDR3 here is CASSFGGTRTEQFF. For the CDR3, the DNA is TGTGCCAGCAGCTTCGGCGGGACTAGAACTGAGCAGTTCTTC.